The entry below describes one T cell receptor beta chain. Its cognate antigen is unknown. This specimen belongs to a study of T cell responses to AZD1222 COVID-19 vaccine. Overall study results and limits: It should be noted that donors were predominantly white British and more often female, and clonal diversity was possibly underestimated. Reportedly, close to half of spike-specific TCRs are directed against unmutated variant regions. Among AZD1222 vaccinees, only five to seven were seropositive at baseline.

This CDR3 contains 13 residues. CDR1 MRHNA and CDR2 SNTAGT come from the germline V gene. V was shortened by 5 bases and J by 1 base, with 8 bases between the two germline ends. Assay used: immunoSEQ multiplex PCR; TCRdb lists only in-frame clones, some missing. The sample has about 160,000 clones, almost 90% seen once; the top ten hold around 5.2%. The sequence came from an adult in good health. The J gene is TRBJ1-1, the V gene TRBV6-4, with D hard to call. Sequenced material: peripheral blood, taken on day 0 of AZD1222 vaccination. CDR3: CASSPEENTEAFF. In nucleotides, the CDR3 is TGTGCCAGCAGTCCGGAGGAGAACACTGAAGCTTTCTTT.